This T cell receptor beta chain was recorded in a study of cytomegalovirus exposure and HLA in healthy donors. Primers for the PCR totalled 60 Vbeta and 13 Jbeta. Repertoires were generated with immunoSEQ multiplex PCR, while TCRdb's copy carries only in-frame clones and drops some. The repertoire has 210,000 or so clones, over 65% of them found once; the top ten carry 0.6% to 0.7%. Study outcomes and limitations: Trimming of TCR beta V- and J-genes showed a link, identified in a later analysis, to a missense DCLRE1C variant. Within a later analysis, the majority of CMV-associated TCR beta chains appeared HLA-restricted. Upon later analysis, HLA-associated TCR beta chains proved more clonally expanded than other, equally common chains. Of the V segments, some could not be distinguished, including TRBV6-2 and TRBV6-3, and were excluded.

Germline V gene sequence: CDR1 SGHRS, CDR2 YFSETQ. The CDR3 runs 14 residues. Losses at the gene ends were 4 bases for V and 7 bases for J; bases not matched to a gene: 7. In the case of this clone: Its target is unknown.

The V gene is TRBV5-1, the J gene TRBJ1-1, with TRBD1 matching over 10 bases. The sample was PBMCs. The receptor comes from a young man in good health and CMV-seronegative. CDR3 loop: CASSAGQGRSEAFF. The CDR3 DNA follows: TGCGCCAGCAGCGCGGGACAGGGGCGCAGTGAAGCTTTCTTT.